This TCR beta chain originates from a study of blood T cell repertoires in COVID-19. The CDR3 extends over 14 amino acids. The germline V gene encodes CDR1 SGDLS and CDR2 YYNGEE. The J segment lost 6 bases and the V segment lost 3 bases, leaving 3 bases of the junction unmatched. Assay used: immunoSEQ multiplex PCR; TCRdb lists only in-frame clones, some missing. The sample holds under 150,000 clones, about 85% seen once. The chain employs TRBV9 and TRBJ2-1; 10 positions match TRBD1. Sequencing was done on a sample of peripheral blood. This TCR derives from a human donor in a cohort sampled during active COVID-19. CDR3 in amino acids: CASSGWTGGNEQFF. In nucleotides, the CDR3 is TGTGCCAGCAGCGGATGGACAGGGGGCAATGAGCAGTTCTTC.